This is a list of T cell receptor beta chains from one sample in a study of vaccination and CD4 T cells after COVID-19. One entry per CDR3 protein results from TCRdb running MiXCR on the PCR reads. The profile covers 11,000 or so distinct CDR3 sequences, with 76% appearing a single time and roughly 24% taken by the ten largest. Antigens of these TCRs are unknown. The sequenced sample was CD4+ T cells from blood, cultured in vitro. These receptors all stem from a human donor who had recovered from COVID-19. Both conserved end residues are part of each CDR3. The D gene is left open where the match is weak. For some rows the clone size is stated as once, few or many, or as a class when expanded; others skip it.

cdr3_aa: CATSRDMDTEAFF; cdr3_nt: TGTGCCACCAGCAGAGACATGGACACTGAAGCTTTCTTT; v_call: TRBV15; d_call: -; clone_size: -; j_call: TRBJ1-1
cdr3_aa: CASSPTSGRAGGIYEQYF; cdr3_nt: TGTGCCAGCAGCCCTACTAGCGGGAGGGCCGGCGGGATCTACGAGCAGTACTTC; v_call: TRBV12-3/TRBV12-4; d_call: TRBD2; clone_size: -; j_call: TRBJ2-7
cdr3_aa: CASTTLQGNSPLHF; cdr3_nt: TGTGCCAGTACAACCCTACAGGGAAATTCACCCCTCCACTTT; v_call: TRBV19; d_call: -; clone_size: -; j_call: TRBJ1-6
cdr3_aa: CASSRALPGQGAQETQYF; cdr3_nt: TGTGCCAGTAGCAGGGCTCTTCCGGGACAGGGGGCCCAAGAGACCCAGTACTTC; v_call: TRBV19; d_call: TRBD1; clone_size: -; j_call: TRBJ2-5
cdr3_aa: CASSRSDRNTEAFF; cdr3_nt: TGCGCCAGCAGCCGGTCGGACAGGAACACTGAAGCTTTCTTT; v_call: TRBV5-1; d_call: -; clone_size: -; j_call: TRBJ1-1
cdr3_aa: CASSLGVPGVNAF; cdr3_nt: TGTGCCAGCTCTTTAGGGGTCCCGGGAGTCAACGCCTTT; v_call: TRBV28; d_call: -; clone_size: medium-sized; j_call: TRBJ1-5
cdr3_aa: CATGYPNQPQHF; cdr3_nt: TGTGCCACCGGTTACCCCAACCAGCCCCAGCATTTT; v_call: TRBV15; d_call: -; clone_size: -; j_call: TRBJ1-5
cdr3_aa: CASSPALGPTRRNEQYF; cdr3_nt: TGCGCCAGCAGCCCGGCCTTAGGTCCCACTAGGAGGAACGAGCAGTACTTC; v_call: TRBV5-1; d_call: -; clone_size: -; j_call: TRBJ2-7
cdr3_aa: CASSESGGARYEQYF; cdr3_nt: TGTGCCAGCAGTGAAAGCGGGGGCGCACGCTACGAGCAGTACTTC; v_call: TRBV6-1; d_call: TRBD2; clone_size: -; j_call: TRBJ2-7
cdr3_aa: CASSSLQGRAYEQYF; cdr3_nt: TGTGCCAGCAGTTCCTTACAGGGTCGGGCCTACGAGCAGTACTTC; v_call: TRBV6-5; d_call: -; clone_size: -; j_call: TRBJ2-7
cdr3_aa: CSARDSSGRLWAEFF; cdr3_nt: TGCAGTGCTAGAGATTCCAGCGGGAGATTGTGGGCGGAGTTCTTC; v_call: TRBV20-1; d_call: TRBD2; clone_size: -; j_call: TRBJ2-1
cdr3_aa: CASSIGTVGNEQFF; cdr3_nt: TGCGCCAGCAGCATCGGGACCGTGGGTAATGAGCAGTTCTTC; v_call: TRBV5-1; d_call: -; clone_size: -; j_call: TRBJ2-1
cdr3_aa: CSASDMGGPNEKLFF; cdr3_nt: TGCAGTGCTAGTGATATGGGGGGCCCTAATGAAAAACTGTTTTTT; v_call: TRBV20-1; d_call: -; clone_size: once; j_call: TRBJ1-4
cdr3_aa: CSARAGWTATF; cdr3_nt: TGCAGTGCTAGAGCTGGCTGGACAGCCACCTTC; v_call: TRBV20-1; d_call: -; clone_size: -; j_call: TRBJ1-2
cdr3_aa: CASRSQADTQYF; cdr3_nt: TGTGCCAGCAGGTCTCAGGCGGATACGCAGTATTTT; v_call: TRBV6-2/TRBV6-3; d_call: -; clone_size: -; j_call: TRBJ2-3
cdr3_aa: CASSFTSGIFGETQYF; cdr3_nt: TGTGCCAGCAGCTTTACTAGCGGGATTTTCGGAGAGACCCAGTACTTC; v_call: TRBV7-2; d_call: TRBD2; clone_size: -; j_call: TRBJ2-5
cdr3_aa: CASRFGTAYGYTF; cdr3_nt: TGTGCCAGCAGGTTCGGGACGGCCTATGGCTACACCTTC; v_call: TRBV12-3/TRBV12-4; d_call: -; clone_size: few; j_call: TRBJ1-2
cdr3_aa: CSAVGRIQETQYF; cdr3_nt: TGCAGTGCTGTGGGACGGATACAAGAGACCCAGTACTTC; v_call: TRBV20-1; d_call: -; clone_size: -; j_call: TRBJ2-5
cdr3_aa: CSARRSETQYF; cdr3_nt: TGCAGTGCTAGAAGGTCGGAGACCCAGTACTTC; v_call: TRBV20-1; d_call: -; clone_size: few; j_call: TRBJ2-5
cdr3_aa: CASRFGQGRSGEQFF; cdr3_nt: TGCGCCAGCAGATTCGGACAGGGCCGGAGCGGTGAGCAGTTCTTC; v_call: TRBV5-1; d_call: TRBD1; clone_size: -; j_call: TRBJ2-1
cdr3_aa: CASSLAASMGSEAFF; cdr3_nt: TGCGCCAGCAGCTTGGCCGCGTCAATGGGGTCTGAAGCTTTCTTT; v_call: TRBV5-1; d_call: -; clone_size: -; j_call: TRBJ1-1
cdr3_aa: CASSSPYGVHGYTF; cdr3_nt: TGTGCCAGCAGCTCCCCTTATGGGGTTCATGGCTACACCTTC; v_call: TRBV27; d_call: -; clone_size: -; j_call: TRBJ1-2
cdr3_aa: CASSSPAGGGNEQFF; cdr3_nt: TGTGCCAGCAGTTCCCCAGCGGGAGGGGGGAATGAGCAGTTCTTC; v_call: TRBV6-5; d_call: TRBD2; clone_size: -; j_call: TRBJ2-1
cdr3_aa: CSARGLANTDTQYF; cdr3_nt: TGCAGTGCTAGAGGGCTAGCGAACACAGATACGCAGTATTTT; v_call: TRBV20-1; d_call: -; clone_size: -; j_call: TRBJ2-3
cdr3_aa: CASRQGISTEAFF; cdr3_nt: TGTGCCAGCCGCCAGGGGATTTCCACTGAAGCTTTCTTT; v_call: TRBV6-1; d_call: -; clone_size: -; j_call: TRBJ1-1
cdr3_aa: CASSLIWTGVQFF; cdr3_nt: TGTGCCAGCAGTTTAATCTGGACCGGGGTGCAGTTCTTC; v_call: TRBV27; d_call: -; clone_size: -; j_call: TRBJ2-1
cdr3_aa: CASSLVGPTGSGNQPQHF; cdr3_nt: TGTGCCAGCAGCTTAGTGGGCCCGACAGGGTCGGGCAATCAGCCCCAGCATTTT; v_call: TRBV7-9; d_call: TRBD1; clone_size: once; j_call: TRBJ1-5
cdr3_aa: CASSLVTDRAAAAFF; cdr3_nt: TGTGCCAGCAGCTTAGTAACGGACAGGGCCGCTGCAGCTTTCTTT; v_call: TRBV7-2; d_call: TRBD1; clone_size: -; j_call: TRBJ1-1
cdr3_aa: CASSRRREVSYNEQFF; cdr3_nt: TGTGCCAGCAGTAGACGACGGGAGGTCTCCTACAATGAGCAGTTCTTC; v_call: TRBV28; d_call: TRBD2; clone_size: -; j_call: TRBJ2-1
cdr3_aa: CSARDPPRGREGTGELFF; cdr3_nt: TGCAGTGCTAGAGACCCTCCCAGGGGGCGGGAGGGCACCGGGGAGCTGTTTTTT; v_call: TRBV20-1; d_call: -; clone_size: -; j_call: TRBJ2-2
cdr3_aa: CASSRISTGQGLAGGTQYF; cdr3_nt: TGTGCCAGCAGCCGAATAAGTACGGGACAGGGACTGGCTGGAGGTACGCAGTATTTT; v_call: TRBV7-2; d_call: TRBD1; clone_size: -; j_call: TRBJ2-3
cdr3_aa: CASSLHGTGDSNQPQHF; cdr3_nt: TGTGCCAGCAGCCTACACGGGACAGGGGATAGCAATCAGCCCCAGCATTTT; v_call: TRBV7-2; d_call: TRBD1; clone_size: few; j_call: TRBJ1-5
cdr3_aa: CAIQGQGKPYGYTF; cdr3_nt: TGTGCCATCCAGGGGCAGGGCAAGCCTTATGGCTACACCTTC; v_call: TRBV6-1; d_call: -; clone_size: few; j_call: TRBJ1-2
cdr3_aa: CASSLVPETQYF; cdr3_nt: TGTGCCAGCAGCTTAGTCCCAGAGACCCAGTACTTC; v_call: TRBV7-9; d_call: -; clone_size: -; j_call: TRBJ2-5
cdr3_aa: CASGRNEQFF; cdr3_nt: TGTGCCAGCGGACGCAATGAGCAGTTCTTC; v_call: TRBV28; d_call: -; clone_size: medium-sized; j_call: TRBJ2-1
cdr3_aa: CASSGVGQLNSPLHF; cdr3_nt: TGTGCCAGCTCAGGCGTGGGACAGCTAAATTCACCCCTCCACTTT; v_call: TRBV18; d_call: TRBD1; clone_size: -; j_call: TRBJ1-6
cdr3_aa: CASMGGRNSPLHF; cdr3_nt: TGTGCCAGCATGGGCGGACGTAATTCACCCCTCCACTTT; v_call: TRBV2; d_call: -; clone_size: -; j_call: TRBJ1-6
cdr3_aa: CASRRGQDVSPLHF; cdr3_nt: TGTGCCAGCAGACGAGGACAGGATGTCTCACCCCTCCACTTT; v_call: TRBV6-1; d_call: TRBD1; clone_size: -; j_call: TRBJ1-6
cdr3_aa: CASSLGSGNQPQHF; cdr3_nt: TGTGCCAGCAGCTTAGGCAGCGGCAATCAGCCCCAGCATTTT; v_call: TRBV7-2; d_call: -; clone_size: once; j_call: TRBJ1-5
cdr3_aa: CASSQWGRGTEAFF; cdr3_nt: TGCGCCAGCAGCCAATGGGGGCGCGGCACTGAAGCTTTCTTT; v_call: TRBV4-3; d_call: -; clone_size: -; j_call: TRBJ1-1
cdr3_aa: CASSAQGAGTEAFF; cdr3_nt: TGTGCCAGCAGTGCGCAGGGGGCCGGCACTGAAGCTTTCTTT; v_call: TRBV25-1; d_call: TRBD1; clone_size: -; j_call: TRBJ1-1
cdr3_aa: CASSPGTGYSGSKRTEAFF; cdr3_nt: TGTGCCAGTAGTCCCGGGACAGGGTATAGTGGAAGTAAGAGGACTGAAGCTTTCTTT; v_call: TRBV19; d_call: TRBD1; clone_size: -; j_call: TRBJ1-1
cdr3_aa: CASSIRQGGSPLHF; cdr3_nt: TGTGCCAGTAGTATACGACAGGGTGGTTCACCCCTCCACTTT; v_call: TRBV19; d_call: TRBD1; clone_size: -; j_call: TRBJ1-6
cdr3_aa: CASSYLRENTEAFF; cdr3_nt: TGTGCCAGCAGTTACCTACGGGAGAACACTGAAGCTTTCTTT; v_call: TRBV6-2/TRBV6-3; d_call: -; clone_size: once; j_call: TRBJ1-1
cdr3_aa: CASSSPLYNEQFF; cdr3_nt: TGTGCCAGCAGCTCACCCCTATACAATGAGCAGTTCTTC; v_call: TRBV7-3; d_call: -; clone_size: once; j_call: TRBJ2-1
cdr3_aa: CSARDPREVDTQYF; cdr3_nt: TGCAGTGCTAGAGATCCCCGGGAGGTAGATACGCAGTATTTT; v_call: TRBV20-1; d_call: TRBD2; clone_size: -; j_call: TRBJ2-3
cdr3_aa: CASSLGATTNYGYTF; cdr3_nt: TGTGCCAGCAGTTTAGGGGCCACCACTAACTATGGCTACACCTTC; v_call: TRBV6-5; d_call: -; clone_size: few; j_call: TRBJ1-2
cdr3_aa: CASSLTSGSPLHF; cdr3_nt: TGTGCCAGCAGCTTAACCTCCGGTTCACCCCTCCACTTT; v_call: TRBV7-8; d_call: -; clone_size: -; j_call: TRBJ1-6
cdr3_aa: CSARGWRAEENTGELFF; cdr3_nt: TGCAGTGCTAGAGGGTGGCGGGCGGAGGAGAACACCGGGGAGCTGTTTTTT; v_call: TRBV20-1; d_call: -; clone_size: -; j_call: TRBJ2-2
cdr3_aa: CASRIITDRVSNQPQHF; cdr3_nt: TGTGCCAGCAGGATCATCACCGACAGGGTAAGCAATCAGCCCCAGCATTTT; v_call: TRBV28; d_call: TRBD1; clone_size: -; j_call: TRBJ1-5
cdr3_aa: CASNPTGVGQPQHF; cdr3_nt: TGTGCCAGCAACCCTACAGGGGTGGGTCAGCCCCAGCATTTT; v_call: TRBV7-2; d_call: TRBD1; clone_size: -; j_call: TRBJ1-5
cdr3_aa: CASSSGTSGYNEQFF; cdr3_nt: TGTGCCAGCAGCTCCGGGACTAGCGGATACAATGAGCAGTTCTTC; v_call: TRBV7-9; d_call: TRBD2; clone_size: -; j_call: TRBJ2-1
cdr3_aa: CATGAGWAGELFF; cdr3_nt: TGTGCCACCGGGGCAGGGTGGGCCGGGGAGCTGTTTTTT; v_call: TRBV24-1; d_call: -; clone_size: -; j_call: TRBJ2-2
cdr3_aa: CASSSQGWGNQPQHF; cdr3_nt: TGTGCCAGCAGCTCTCAAGGTTGGGGAAATCAGCCCCAGCATTTT; v_call: TRBV6-1; d_call: -; clone_size: -; j_call: TRBJ1-5
cdr3_aa: CSAIPRYGTAPYTPLRPQHF; cdr3_nt: TGCAGTGCTATTCCAAGATATGGGACAGCCCCTTATACCCCCCTGAGACCCCAGCATTTT; v_call: TRBV20-1; d_call: TRBD1; clone_size: few; j_call: TRBJ1-5
cdr3_aa: CSAWGLAGGGDTQYF; cdr3_nt: TGCAGTGCTTGGGGACTAGCGGGAGGGGGAGATACGCAGTATTTT; v_call: TRBV20-1; d_call: TRBD2; clone_size: -; j_call: TRBJ2-3
cdr3_aa: CASTKVGASTDTQYF; cdr3_nt: TGTGCCAGCACCAAGGTCGGGGCTAGCACAGATACGCAGTATTTT; v_call: TRBV7-2; d_call: -; clone_size: -; j_call: TRBJ2-3